This T cell receptor beta chain derives from a study of long-term antiretroviral therapy in people with HIV. CDR3 length: 14 residues. Looked up from germline, CDR1 is MNHEY and CDR2 is SMNVEV (reference sequence). Trimming stripped 9 bases from V and 9 bases from J, with 23 bases between. The run of the v3.0 immunoSEQ assay was at survey level. In sequencing, roughly 35,000-55,000 T-cell genomes per sample were targeted. Clones were read by immunoSEQ multiplex PCR, and TCRdb kept only the in-frame ones, dropping some. The sample yields 32,000 or so clones, almost 85% seen once. About this clone: What it recognizes is unknown.

Study-level findings and limits: Blood specimens, gathered between about 2003 and 2018, were possibly obtained under older ART regimens.

The chain has TRBV27 and TRBJ2-5; possible D gene TRBD2, 7 bases. Sequenced here: unsorted PBMCs, sampled about 3.3 years after starting antiretroviral therapy. The receptor was isolated from a man between 18 and 29 years old with HIV. The DNA for the CDR3 is TGTGCCAGTCCGCATACTAGCGCTGCAGGGGCCCAGTACTTC. The encoded protein is CASPHTSAAGAQYF.